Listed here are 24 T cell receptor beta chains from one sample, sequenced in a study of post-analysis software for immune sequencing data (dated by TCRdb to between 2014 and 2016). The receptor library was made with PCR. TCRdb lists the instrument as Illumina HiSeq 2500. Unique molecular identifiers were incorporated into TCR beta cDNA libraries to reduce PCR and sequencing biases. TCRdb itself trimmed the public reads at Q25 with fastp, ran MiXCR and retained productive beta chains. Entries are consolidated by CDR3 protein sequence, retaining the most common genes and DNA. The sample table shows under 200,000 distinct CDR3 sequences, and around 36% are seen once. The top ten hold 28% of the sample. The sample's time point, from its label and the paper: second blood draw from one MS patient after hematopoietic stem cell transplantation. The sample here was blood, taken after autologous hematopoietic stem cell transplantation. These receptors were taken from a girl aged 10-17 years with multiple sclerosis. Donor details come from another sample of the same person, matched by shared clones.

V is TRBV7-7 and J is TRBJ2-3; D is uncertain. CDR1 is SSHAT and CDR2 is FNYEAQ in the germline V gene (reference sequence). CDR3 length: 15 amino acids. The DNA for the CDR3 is TGTGTTAGCAGCTTAGAACTGGCCAGCACAGATACGCAGTATTTT. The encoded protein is CVSSLELASTDTQYF.

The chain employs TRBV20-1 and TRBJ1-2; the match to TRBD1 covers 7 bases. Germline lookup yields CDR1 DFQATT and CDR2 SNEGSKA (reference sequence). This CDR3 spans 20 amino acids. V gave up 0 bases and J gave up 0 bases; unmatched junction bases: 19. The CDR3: CSARDIGGLATGPTNYGYTF. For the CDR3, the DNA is TGCAGTGCTAGAGATATAGGGGGCCTCGCGACAGGACCTACTAACTATGGCTACACCTTC.

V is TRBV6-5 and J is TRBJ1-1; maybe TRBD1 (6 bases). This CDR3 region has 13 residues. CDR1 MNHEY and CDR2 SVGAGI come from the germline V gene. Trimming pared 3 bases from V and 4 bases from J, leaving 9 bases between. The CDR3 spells CASSYIRGTEAFF. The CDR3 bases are TGTGCCAGCAGTTATATCAGGGGCACTGAAGCTTTCTTT.

The CDR3 DNA reads TGTGCCAGCAGCCTCCGACTAGCTTCTGGCAATGAGCAGTTCTTC. This translates into CASSLRLASGNEQFF. V gene TRBV7-9 combines with J gene TRBJ2-1, with TRBD2 matching over 7 bases. The CDR3 is made up of 15 amino acids. Germline CDR1 reads SEHNR; CDR2 reads FQNEAQ (reference sequence). Trimming took 5 bases from V and 6 from J; bases not matched to a gene: 10.

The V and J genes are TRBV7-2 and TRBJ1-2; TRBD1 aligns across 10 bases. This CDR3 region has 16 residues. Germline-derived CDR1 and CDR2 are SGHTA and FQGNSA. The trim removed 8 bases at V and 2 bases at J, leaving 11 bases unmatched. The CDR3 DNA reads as TGTGCCAGCGCACCGGGACAGGGGTATGGGAACTATGGCTACACCTTC. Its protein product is CASAPGQGYGNYGYTF.

The CDR3 reads CASSYGAGGGNEQFF. The CDR3 coding sequence is TGTGCCAGCAGCTATGGGGCGGGAGGGGGCAATGAGCAGTTCTTC. The chain couples TRBV7-9 to TRBJ2-1; the match to TRBD2 covers 9 bases. V lost 4 bases and J lost 6; bases outside the gene matches: 7. This CDR3 is 15 amino acids long. The germline V gene encodes CDR1 SEHNR and CDR2 FQNEAQ (reference sequence).

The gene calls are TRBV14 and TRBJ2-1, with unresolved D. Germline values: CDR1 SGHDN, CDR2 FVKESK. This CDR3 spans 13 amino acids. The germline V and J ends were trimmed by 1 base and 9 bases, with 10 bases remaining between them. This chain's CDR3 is CASSQVRFGEQFF. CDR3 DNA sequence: TGTGCCAGCAGCCAAGTAAGGTTCGGTGAGCAGTTCTTC.

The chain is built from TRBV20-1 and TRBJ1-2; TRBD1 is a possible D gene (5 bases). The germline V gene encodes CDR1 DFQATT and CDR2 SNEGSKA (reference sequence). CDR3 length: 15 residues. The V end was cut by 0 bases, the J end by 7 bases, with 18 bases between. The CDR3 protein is CSARDGEDISRGYTF. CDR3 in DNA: TGCAGTGCTAGAGATGGTGAGGACATATCCCGTGGCTACACCTTC.

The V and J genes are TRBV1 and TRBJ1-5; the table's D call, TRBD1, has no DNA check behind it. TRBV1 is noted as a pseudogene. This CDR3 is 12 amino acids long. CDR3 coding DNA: TGCACCAGCAGAGCAGGGAACCAGCCCCAGCATTTT. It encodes CTSRAGNQPQHF.

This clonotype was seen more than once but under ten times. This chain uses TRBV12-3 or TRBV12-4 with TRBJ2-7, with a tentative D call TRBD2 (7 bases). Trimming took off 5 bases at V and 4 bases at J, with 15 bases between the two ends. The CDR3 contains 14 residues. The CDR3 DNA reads TGTGCCAGCAGTCCCCCCAGGGGAGGGTACGAGCAGTACTTC. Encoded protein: CASSPPRGGYEQYF.

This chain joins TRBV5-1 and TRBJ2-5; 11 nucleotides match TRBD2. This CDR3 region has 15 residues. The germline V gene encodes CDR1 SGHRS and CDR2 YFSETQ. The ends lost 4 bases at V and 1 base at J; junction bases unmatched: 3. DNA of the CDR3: TGCGCCAGCAGCCCCGGGACTAGCGGCCAAGAGACCCAGTACTTC. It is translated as CASSPGTSGQETQYF. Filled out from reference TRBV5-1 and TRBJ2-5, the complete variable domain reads KAGVTQTPRYLIKTRGQQVTLSCSPISGHRSVSWYQQTPGQGLQFLFEYFSETQRNKGNFPGRFSGRQFSNSRSEMNVSTLELGDSALYLCASSPGTSGQETQYFGPGTRLLVL.

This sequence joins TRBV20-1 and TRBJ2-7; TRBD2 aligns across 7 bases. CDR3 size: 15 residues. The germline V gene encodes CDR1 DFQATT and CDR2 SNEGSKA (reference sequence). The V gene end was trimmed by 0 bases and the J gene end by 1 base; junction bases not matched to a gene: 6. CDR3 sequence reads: CSAREGGFSSYEQYF. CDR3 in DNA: TGCAGTGCTAGAGAGGGGGGGTTTTCATCCTACGAGCAGTACTTC.

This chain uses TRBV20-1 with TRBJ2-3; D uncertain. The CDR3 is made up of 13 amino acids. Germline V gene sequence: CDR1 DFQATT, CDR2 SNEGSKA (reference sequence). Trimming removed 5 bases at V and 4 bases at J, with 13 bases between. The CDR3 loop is CSASEWGSDTQYF. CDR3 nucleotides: TGCAGTGCTTCCGAGTGGGGATCAGATACGCAGTATTTT.

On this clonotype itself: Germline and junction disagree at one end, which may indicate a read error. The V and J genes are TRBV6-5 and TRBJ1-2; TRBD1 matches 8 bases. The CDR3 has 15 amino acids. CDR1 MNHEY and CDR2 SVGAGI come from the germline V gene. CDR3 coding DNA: TGTACCAGCAGTCCAACCGGACAGGGTGACTATGGCTACACCTTC. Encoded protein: CTSSPTGQGDYGYTF.

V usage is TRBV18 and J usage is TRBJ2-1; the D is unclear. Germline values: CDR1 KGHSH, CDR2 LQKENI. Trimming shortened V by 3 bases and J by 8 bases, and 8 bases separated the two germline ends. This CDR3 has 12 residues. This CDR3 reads CASSPLEDEQFF. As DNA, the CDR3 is TGTGCCAGCTCACCTCTAGAAGATGAGCAGTTCTTC.

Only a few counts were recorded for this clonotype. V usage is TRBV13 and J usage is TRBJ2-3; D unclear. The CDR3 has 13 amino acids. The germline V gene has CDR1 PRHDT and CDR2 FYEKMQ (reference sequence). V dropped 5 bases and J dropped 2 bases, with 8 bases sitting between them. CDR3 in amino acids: CASSIDPTDTQYF. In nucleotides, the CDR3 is TGTGCCAGCAGCATCGATCCCACAGATACGCAGTATTTT.

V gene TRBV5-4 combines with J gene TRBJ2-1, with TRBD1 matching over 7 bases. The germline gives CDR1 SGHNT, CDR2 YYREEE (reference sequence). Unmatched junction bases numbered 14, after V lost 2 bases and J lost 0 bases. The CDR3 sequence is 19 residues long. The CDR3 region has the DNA TGTGCCAGCAGCTTACTGGACAGGCCTATACTGAGCTCCTACAATGAGCAGTTCTTC. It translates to CASSLLDRPILSSYNEQFF.

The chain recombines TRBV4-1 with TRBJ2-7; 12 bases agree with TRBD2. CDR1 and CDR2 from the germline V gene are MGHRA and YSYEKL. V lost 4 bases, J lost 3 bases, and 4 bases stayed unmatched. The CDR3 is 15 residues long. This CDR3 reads CASSRGLAGNYEQYF. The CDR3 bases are TGCGCCAGCAGCCGAGGACTAGCGGGAAACTACGAGCAGTACTTC.

CDR3 bases: TGTGCCAGCAGTTTCGAGGGGAACTATGGCTACACCTTC. Protein sequence: CASSFEGNYGYTF. The chain employs TRBV27 and TRBJ1-2, with a possible D match to TRBD1 (5 bases). This CDR3 region has 13 residues. Per germline, CDR1 MNHEY and CDR2 SMNVEV (reference sequence). Trimming cost V 3 bases and J 2 bases, with 7 bases left between them.

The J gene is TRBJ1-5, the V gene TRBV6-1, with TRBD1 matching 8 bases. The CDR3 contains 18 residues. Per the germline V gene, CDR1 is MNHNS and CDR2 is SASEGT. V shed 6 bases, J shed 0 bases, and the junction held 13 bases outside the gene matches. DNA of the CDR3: TGTGCCAGCAGAGCTCACCGGGACAGGCATTATAGCAATCAGCCCCAGCATTTT. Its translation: CASRAHRDRHYSNQPQHF.

CDR3 amino acids: CASSQLGPRQPPGETQYF. The CDR3 DNA reads TGTGCCAGCAGTCAATTGGGACCGAGGCAGCCTCCTGGAGAGACCCAGTACTTC. The J gene is TRBJ2-5, the V gene TRBV3-1; either TRBD1 or TRBD2 may supply D (5 bases each). The CDR3 extends over 18 amino acids. Germline CDR1 is LGHDT and CDR2 is YNNKEL (reference sequence). Trimming shortened V by 6 bases and J by 4 bases, and 27 bases separated the two germline ends.

CDR3 amino acids: CASSVDSSGTYEQYF. CDR3 in DNA: TGTGCCAGCAGCGTAGATAGTAGCGGGACCTACGAGCAGTACTTC. This chain links TRBV9 with TRBJ2-7; TRBD2 matches at 8 bases. The CDR3 totals 15 residues. V lost 0 bases, J lost 2 bases, and 4 bases stayed unmatched. Germline-derived CDR1 and CDR2 are SGDLS and YYNGEE.

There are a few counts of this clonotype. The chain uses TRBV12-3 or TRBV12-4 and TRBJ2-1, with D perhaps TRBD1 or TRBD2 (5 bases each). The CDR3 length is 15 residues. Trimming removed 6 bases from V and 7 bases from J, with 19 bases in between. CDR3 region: CASRLPGLEGNEQFF. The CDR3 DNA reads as TGTGCCAGCAGGTTACCGGGATTAGAGGGGAATGAGCAGTTCTTC.

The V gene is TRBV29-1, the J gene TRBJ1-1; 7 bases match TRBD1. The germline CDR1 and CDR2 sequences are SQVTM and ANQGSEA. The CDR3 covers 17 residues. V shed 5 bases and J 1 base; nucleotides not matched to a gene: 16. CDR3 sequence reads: CSVLAGWRGGQNTEAFF. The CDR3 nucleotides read TGCAGCGTTTTGGCCGGGTGGAGAGGGGGCCAGAACACTGAAGCTTTCTTT.